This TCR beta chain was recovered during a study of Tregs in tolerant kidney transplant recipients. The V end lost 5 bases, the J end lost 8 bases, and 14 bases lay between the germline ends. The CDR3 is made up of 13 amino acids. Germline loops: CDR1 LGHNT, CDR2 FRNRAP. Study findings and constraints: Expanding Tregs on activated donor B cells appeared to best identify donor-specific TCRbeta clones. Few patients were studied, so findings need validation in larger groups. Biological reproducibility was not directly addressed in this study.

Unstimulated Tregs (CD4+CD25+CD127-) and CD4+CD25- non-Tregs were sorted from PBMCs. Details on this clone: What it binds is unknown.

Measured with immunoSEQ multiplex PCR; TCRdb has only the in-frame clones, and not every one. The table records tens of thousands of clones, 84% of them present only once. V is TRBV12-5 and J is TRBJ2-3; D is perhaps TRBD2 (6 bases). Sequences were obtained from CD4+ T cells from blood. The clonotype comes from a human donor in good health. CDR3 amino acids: CASGIASDGTQYF. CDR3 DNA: TGTGCTAGTGGTATCGCTAGCGACGGTACGCAGTATTTT.